The clone carrying this TCR beta chain was found a few times. Its antigen is still unknown. Previously described methods and listed TCR primers produced bulk TCR libraries. MiXCR, applied by TCRdb to the PCR reads, yields one record per CDR3 protein. Among hundreds of thousands of distinct CDR3 sequences listed, over 25% were seen once. The sample is drawn from a study of molecular identifiers for immune sequencing clone quantification. Points from the study as a whole: Among 920,000 or so naive cells, as was reported, spiked Jurkat TCR RNA from one cell was detectable.

V shed 6 bases and J shed 3 bases, with 21 bases lying between them. There are 16 residues in the CDR3. Germline V gene lookup returns CDR1 MNHEY and CDR2 SMNVEV (reference sequence). In the sort, naive CD8 T cells were defined as CD8+CD4-CCR7+CD45RA+. The sequence derives from a human donor in good health. Some libraries in this study had Jurkat cell RNA spiked in. This chain joins TRBV27 and TRBJ2-7; D ambiguous. Sequenced material: naive CD8+ T cells from blood, with Jurkat cell RNA spiked in. Noted subset: FACS-sorted CD8+CD4-CCR7+CD45RA+ naive T cells. The CDR3 sequence is CASRPSGYAVVYEQYF. For the CDR3, the DNA is TGTGCCAGCAGACCAAGTGGGTATGCAGTTGTCTACGAGCAGTACTTC.